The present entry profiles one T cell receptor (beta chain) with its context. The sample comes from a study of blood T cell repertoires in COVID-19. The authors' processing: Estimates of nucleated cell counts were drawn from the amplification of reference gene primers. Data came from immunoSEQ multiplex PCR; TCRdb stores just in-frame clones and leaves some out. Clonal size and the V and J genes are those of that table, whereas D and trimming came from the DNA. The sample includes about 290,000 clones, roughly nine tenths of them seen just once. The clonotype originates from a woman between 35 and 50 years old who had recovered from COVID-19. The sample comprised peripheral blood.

CDR3 DNA: TGTGCCTGGGGAACCCGGAGCGCCTACAATGAGCAGTTCTTC. Protein sequence: CAWGTRSAYNEQFF. The rearrangement joins TRBV30 to TRBJ2-1; D unresolved. The CDR3 is 14 residues long. Germline V lookup: CDR1 GTSNPN, CDR2 SVGIG (reference sequence). Trimming cost V 5 bases and J 2 bases, with 13 bases left between them.